Below, one T cell receptor beta chain is given with its context. Its matching antigen is unknown. This sample is part of a study of response to subunit inactivated influenza vaccine. Findings and caveats of the study: After each seasonal influenza vaccination, few new T cells are recruited, the authors suggested.

Using its own MiXCR run on the RT-PCR reads, TCRdb lists one record per CDR3 protein. The sample holds 650,000 or so distinct CDR3 sequences; approximately 14% are singletons and the top ten take approximately 7.6%. Sequencing used PBMCs from blood, obtained 14 days before vaccination. The clonotype comes from a man aged 50 to 60 who received an inactivated influenza vaccine.

The CDR3 nucleotides read TGCGCCAGCAGCTCTGACATGGGGCTAATCACCGGGGAGCTGTTTTTT. Encoded protein: CASSSDMGLITGELFF. V gene TRBV5-1 combines with J gene TRBJ2-2, with D possibly being TRBD1 (5 bases). V was trimmed by 3 bases and J by 4 bases, leaving 16 bases between them. The CDR3 is 16 amino acids. CDR1 and CDR2 from the germline V gene are SGHRS and YFSETQ. Full variable domain (missing parts from reference TRBV5-1 and TRBJ2-2): KAGVTQTPRYLIKTRGQQVTLSCSPISGHRSVSWYQQTPGQGLQFLFEYFSETQRNKGNFPGRFSGRQFSNSRSEMNVSTLELGDSALYLCASSSDMGLITGELFFGEGSRLTVL.